This T cell receptor beta chain was recorded in a study of shared clonotypes between healthy human individuals (dated by TCRdb to about 2020). About the full investigation: Two women and a few men aged 18 to 49 years were included in the cohort. To increase sequencing depth and limit assay-specific biases, TCR repertoire library preparation and sequencing were carried out by different laboratories using diverse techniques. The study deeply sequenced blood TCR repertoires of several healthy adults to estimate repertoire size and the extent of clonotype sharing between individuals. For each donor, CD4 naive and CD4 memory were each run on three plates, CD8 naive on two plates, and CD8 memory on one plate. Per donor, leukapheresis produced somewhere between about 0.8 and 9.5 billion PBMCs. Broad study findings and their caveats: Rarefaction of sorted-subset datasets indicated incomplete sequencing despite the large sequencing depth. Only blood was sampled, and tissue TCR repertoires likely differ from those in blood. Estimated clonotype richness was generally larger for naive than for memory subsets. Because the study included only a small number of donors, the genetic and exposure-history diversity represented was limited. Higher generation probabilities were observed for clonotypes shared by all four sorted-subset donors than for non-shared clonotypes. Sharing across several donors was observed for approximately 5% of naive CD4, less than 4% of naive CD8, over 2% of memory CD4, and about 0.38% of memory CD8 clonotypes. Pairwise subsampling indicated that sequencing depth was expected to affect the degree of clonotype sharing among donors.

Healthy HIV-negative adults with no recently reported acute infections or vaccinations were included as donors. All donors were Caucasian adults living in Nashville, Tennessee, USA. Magnetic negative selection was used to enrich CD4+ T cells, after which naive cells were positively selected on CD45RA and the negative fraction became the memory subset. After blood collection by leukapheresis, PBMCs were isolated using Ficoll-Histopaque density gradient centrifugation and then cryopreserved in the vapor phase of liquid nitrogen. Purity and quantity of every magnetically sorted T cell population were checked by analytical flow cytometry. From each sorted fraction, genomic DNA was isolated and quantified by UV absorbance on a Nanodrop 2000c. The CDR3 has 14 amino acids, counting the end cysteine and phenylalanine. The entry retains the CDR3 DNA only, 42 bases that are in frame from base 1. Between the V and J ends, shortened by 5 bases and 1 base respectively, the junction contains 12 bases. The germline V gene yields MNHEY for CDR1 and SVGAGI for CDR2.

Comments on this clone: Its antigen is still unknown. Base qualities are not provided; no much larger clone lies one nucleotide away.

Using the deep immunoSEQ assay, TCR CDR3 regions were amplified from genomic DNA by multiplex PCR. Extracted genomic DNA from each cell subset was distributed evenly across all wells of several immunoSEQ 96-well plates, and each plate was treated as a replicate. Each replicate PCR for sorted subsets received about 200 ng genomic DNA, equal to about 30,000 T cell genomes. Purified libraries were measured with a Qubit 3.0 fluorometer, size-checked on a Bioanalyzer 2100, and measured again with the KAPA Library Quantification kit. Every immunoSEQ 96-well plate was sequenced on a dedicated single-read 150-cycle Illumina NextSeq 550 flow cell. As for the original processing: Because only junctional sequences without quality scores were contained in the immunoSEQ output, filtering matching that applied to full-length reads could not be performed. Sequences were annotated with PyIR, a Python wrapper for IgBLAST v1.9, and V/J genes and CDR3 were assigned using IMGT germline references. Reads were filtered out if the reads had weak V/J assignments (E-value above 1e-6), no CDR3, stop codons, out-of-frame junctions, or ambiguous translated residues. V3J clonotypes were defined by identical inferred V gene, J gene, and CDR3 amino acid sequence. To compute the percentage overlap between repertoires, the number of shared unique clonotypes was divided by the size of the smaller repertoire. Richness of each repertoire was evaluated using RTK rarefaction, the Chao1 estimator, and Recon v2.1 estimates of unobserved clonotypes. For all TCRbeta clonotypes obtained by the gDNA method from a few donors, generation probabilities were computed with OLGA. The source is immuneACCESS, and TCRdb retained only in-frame sequences with V and J called. Part of the clones is not carried over; for the studies checked, unresolved V genes explain less than half of this, and the remainder is unexplained. Clonal size and the V and J genes are those of that table, whereas D and trimming came from the DNA. The sample profile shows about 2.3 million clones; about 90% of them were found once. The leading ten clones occupy around 0.4% of the sample.

The receptor comes from a man between 18 and 29 years old in good health. Some clones in this sample may be carry-over from other donors' samples. The V and J segments used are TRBV6-5 and TRBJ2-7, with an unclear D gene assignment. The specimen was naive CD4+ T cells from PBMCs. The label giving this sample's cell subset or site can be read as: CD45RA+ positively selected. The CDR3: CASSGFPGSYEQYF. The base sequence is TGTGCCAGCAGTGGGTTCCCTGGGTCCTACGAGCAGTACTTC.